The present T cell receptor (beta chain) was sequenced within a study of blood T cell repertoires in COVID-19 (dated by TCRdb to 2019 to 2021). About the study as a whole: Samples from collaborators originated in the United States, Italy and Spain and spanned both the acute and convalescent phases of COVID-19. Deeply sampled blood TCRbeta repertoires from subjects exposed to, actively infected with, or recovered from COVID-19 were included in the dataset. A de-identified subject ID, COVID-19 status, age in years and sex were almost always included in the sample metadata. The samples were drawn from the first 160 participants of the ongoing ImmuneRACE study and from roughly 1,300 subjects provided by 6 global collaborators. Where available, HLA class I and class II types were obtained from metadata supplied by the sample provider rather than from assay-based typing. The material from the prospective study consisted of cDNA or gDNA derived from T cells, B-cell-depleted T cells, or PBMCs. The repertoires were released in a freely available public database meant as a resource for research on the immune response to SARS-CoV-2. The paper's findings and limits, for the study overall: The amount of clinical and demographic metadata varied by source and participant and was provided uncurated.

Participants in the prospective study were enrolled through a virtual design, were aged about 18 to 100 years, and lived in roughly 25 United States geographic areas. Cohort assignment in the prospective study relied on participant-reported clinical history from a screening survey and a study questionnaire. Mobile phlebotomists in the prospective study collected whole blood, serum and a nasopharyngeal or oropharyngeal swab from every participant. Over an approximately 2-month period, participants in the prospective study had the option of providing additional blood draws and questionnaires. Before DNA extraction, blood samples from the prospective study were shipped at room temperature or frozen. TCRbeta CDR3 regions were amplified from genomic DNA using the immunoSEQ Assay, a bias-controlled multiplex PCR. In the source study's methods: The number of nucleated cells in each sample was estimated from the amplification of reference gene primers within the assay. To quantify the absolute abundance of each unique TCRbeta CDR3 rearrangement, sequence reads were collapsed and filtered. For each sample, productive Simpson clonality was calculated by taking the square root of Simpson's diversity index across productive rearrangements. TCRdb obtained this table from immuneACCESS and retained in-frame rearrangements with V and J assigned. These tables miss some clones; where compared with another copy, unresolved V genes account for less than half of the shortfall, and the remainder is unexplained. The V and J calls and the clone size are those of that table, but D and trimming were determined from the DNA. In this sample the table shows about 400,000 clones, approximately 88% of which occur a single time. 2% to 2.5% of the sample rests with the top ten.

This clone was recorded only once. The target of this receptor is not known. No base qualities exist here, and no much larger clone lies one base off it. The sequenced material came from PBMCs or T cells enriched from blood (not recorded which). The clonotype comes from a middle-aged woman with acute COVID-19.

The nucleotides are TGCGCCAGCAGTAAGGGACTAGCGGGGGGGACGGTTGAGCAGTTCTTC. This translates into CASSKGLAGGTVEQFF. The chain employs TRBV10-2 and TRBJ2-1; 16 nucleotides in the junction match TRBD2. V and J are trimmed by 5 bases and 9 bases, and the gene matches miss 7 bases of the junction. The germline V gene encodes CDR1 WSHSY and CDR2 SAAADI. From cysteine to phenylalanine, the CDR3 is 16 amino acids long. Only the CDR3 portion is preserved as DNA: 48 bases, with reading frame beginning at the first base.